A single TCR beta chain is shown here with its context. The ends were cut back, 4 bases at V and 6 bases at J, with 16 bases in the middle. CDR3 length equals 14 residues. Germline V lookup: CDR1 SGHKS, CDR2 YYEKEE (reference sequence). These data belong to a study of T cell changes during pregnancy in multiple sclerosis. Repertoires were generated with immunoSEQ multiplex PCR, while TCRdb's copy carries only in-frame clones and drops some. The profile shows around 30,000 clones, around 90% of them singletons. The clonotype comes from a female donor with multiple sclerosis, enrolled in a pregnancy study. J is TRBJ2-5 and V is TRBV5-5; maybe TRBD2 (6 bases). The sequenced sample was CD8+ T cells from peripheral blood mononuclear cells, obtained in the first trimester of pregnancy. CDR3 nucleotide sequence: TGTGCCAGCAGCCCGTTTTCGCGGGAAAAGACCCAGTACTTC. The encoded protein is CASSPFSREKTQYF.